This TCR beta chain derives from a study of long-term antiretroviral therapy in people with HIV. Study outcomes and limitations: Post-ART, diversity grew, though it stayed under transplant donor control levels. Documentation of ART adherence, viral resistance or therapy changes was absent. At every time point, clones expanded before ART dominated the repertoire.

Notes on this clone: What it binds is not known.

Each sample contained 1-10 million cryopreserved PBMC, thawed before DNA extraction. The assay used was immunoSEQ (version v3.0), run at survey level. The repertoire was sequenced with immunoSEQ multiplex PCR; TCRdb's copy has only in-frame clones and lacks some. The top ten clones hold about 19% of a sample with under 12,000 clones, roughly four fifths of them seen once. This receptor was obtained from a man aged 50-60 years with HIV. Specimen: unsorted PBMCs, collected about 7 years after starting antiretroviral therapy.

The DNA of the CDR3 is TGTGCCAGTAGTGAGGTTACAGGCAGCTCCTATAATTCACCCCTCCACTTT. Protein product: CASSEVTGSSYNSPLHF. The rearrangement links TRBV19 to TRBJ1-6; weak D call: TRBD1 (5 bases). V lost 5 bases and J 0 bases, leaving 14 bases between the germline ends. Germline CDR1 is LNHDA and CDR2 is SQIVND (reference sequence). The CDR3 contains 17 residues.